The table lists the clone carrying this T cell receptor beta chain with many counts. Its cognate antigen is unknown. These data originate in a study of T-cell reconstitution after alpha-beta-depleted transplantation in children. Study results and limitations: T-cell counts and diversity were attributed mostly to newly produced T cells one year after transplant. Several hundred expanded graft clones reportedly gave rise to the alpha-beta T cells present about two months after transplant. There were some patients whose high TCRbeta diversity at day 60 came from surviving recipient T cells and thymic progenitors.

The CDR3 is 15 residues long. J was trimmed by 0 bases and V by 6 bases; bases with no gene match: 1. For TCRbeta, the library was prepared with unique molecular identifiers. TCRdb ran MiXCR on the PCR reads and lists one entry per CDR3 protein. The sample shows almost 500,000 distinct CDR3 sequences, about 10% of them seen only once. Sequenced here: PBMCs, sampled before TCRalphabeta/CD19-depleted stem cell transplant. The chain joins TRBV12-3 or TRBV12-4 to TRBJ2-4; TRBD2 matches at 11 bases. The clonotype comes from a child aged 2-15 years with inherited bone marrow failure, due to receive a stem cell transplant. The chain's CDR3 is CASRTSGEAKNIQYF. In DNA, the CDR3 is TGTGCCAGCAGGACTAGCGGGGAAGCCAAAAACATTCAGTACTTC.